The 14 T cell receptor beta chains below were found in one sample sequenced in a study of response to subunit inactivated influenza vaccine. TCRdb re-called the RT-PCR reads through MiXCR, storing one row per CDR3 protein. The sample carries roughly 500,000 distinct CDR3 sequences, 25% recorded once. Sequencing used CD4+ T cells sorted from PBMCs, obtained 4 to 6 days after vaccination. The receptors come from a man aged 50 to 60 who received an inactivated influenza vaccine.

Only a few counts were recorded for this clonotype. The J gene is TRBJ2-3, the V gene TRBV11-2, with a weak D call TRBD1 (6 bases). This CDR3 comprises 15 residues. Between the trimmed V and J ends, which lost 0 bases and 2 bases, there was a span of 9 bases. Looked up from germline, CDR1 is SGHAT and CDR2 is FQNNGV. This CDR3 is CASSLDQGHTDTQYF. The CDR3 DNA reads TGTGCCAGCAGCTTAGATCAGGGACACACAGATACGCAGTATTTT.

The chain carries TRBV3-1 and TRBJ1-2, with 12 bases that match TRBD1. J was trimmed by 5 bases and V by 2 bases; bases with no gene match: 6. The CDR3 covers 16 residues. CDR1 and CDR2 (germline): LGHDT, YNNKEL (reference sequence). CDR3 nucleotides: TGTGCCAGCAGCCAAAAGGGGACAGGGGGCGCGTATGGCTACACCTTC. Protein sequence: CASSQKGTGGAYGYTF.

This clonotype has only a few counts. The rearrangement links TRBV6-2 or TRBV6-3 to TRBJ2-1; 12 bases align to TRBD2. This CDR3 is 16 amino acids long. Germline CDR1 MNHEY, CDR2 SVGEGT. Germline trimming cut 4 bases from V and 4 bases from J; bases unmatched to any gene: 5. The CDR3: CASSSRTSGVYNEQFF. The CDR3 nucleotides read TGTGCCAGCAGTTCCAGGACTAGCGGGGTATACAATGAGCAGTTCTTC.

This sequence joins TRBV10-3 and TRBJ2-2; D might be TRBD1 (6 bases). V lost 8 bases and J 0 bases, leaving 10 bases between the germline ends. Germline V lookup: CDR1 ENHRY, CDR2 SYGVKD. The CDR3 spans 14 residues. The DNA of the CDR3 is TGTGCCATCCTCTCAGGGGCGAACACCGGGGAGCTGTTTTTT. This codes for CAILSGANTGELFF.

The gene calls are TRBV7-9 and TRBJ1-5; possibly TRBD1 for D (5 bases). Germline V gene data show CDR1 as SEHNR and CDR2 as FQNEAQ (reference sequence). The CDR3 has 14 amino acids. Trimming left V 4 bases short and J 2 bases short, with 9 bases between. CDR3 bases: TGTGCCAGCAGCTGGGGGGGTGGCAATCAGCCCCAGCATTTT. As protein: CASSWGGGNQPQHF.

This clonotype was detected only a few times. V gene TRBV6-1 combines with J gene TRBJ2-3; TRBD2 agrees at 14 bases. CDR3 length equals 17 residues. CDR1 is MNHNS, CDR2 SASEGT, per germline. Germline trimming cut 8 bases from V and 6 bases from J; bases unmatched to any gene: 13. The CDR3 loop is CASEGLAGGAASDTQYF. The CDR3 nucleotides are TGTGCCAGCGAAGGACTAGCGGGGGGTGCCGCGTCGGATACGCAGTATTTT.

The chain joins TRBV29-1 to TRBJ2-2; D is possibly TRBD1 (5 bases). CDR1 is SQVTM and CDR2 is ANQGSEA in the germline V gene. V was pared by 7 bases and J by 8 bases, with 17 bases between. This CDR3 has 13 amino acids. In DNA, the CDR3 is TGCAGCGCTAACCCCCAGGGTGGAGGGGAGCTGTTTTTT. Residues: CSANPQGGGELFF.

The chain is built from TRBV3-1 and TRBJ2-2, with D possibly matching TRBD2 (6 bases). The CDR3 contains 14 residues. V dropped 3 bases and J dropped 6 bases, with 11 bases sitting between them. Germline values: CDR1 LGHDT, CDR2 YNNKEL (reference sequence). CDR3 in DNA: TGTGCCAGCAGCCAGGGGAGGAGTGCCGGGGAGCTGTTTTTT. It specifies CASSQGRSAGELFF.

The chain couples TRBV12-3 or TRBV12-4 to TRBJ1-2; possibly TRBD1 for D (6 bases). Trimming took 5 bases from V and 1 from J, leaving 14 bases between them. The CDR3 extends over 15 amino acids. In DNA form, the CDR3 reads TGTGCCAGCAGTCCCTGGGACAAGAATAACTATGGCTACACCTTC. It yields the protein CASSPWDKNNYGYTF.

The chain is built from TRBV9 and TRBJ1-3; possibly TRBD1 for D (6 bases). The CDR3 consists of 16 residues. CDR1 SGDLS and CDR2 YYNGEE come from the germline V gene. The V and J ends lost 4 bases and 0 bases respectively, with 14 bases between them. CDR3 DNA sequence: TGTGCCAGCAGCAAGAGGGACAAGTTCTCTGGAAACACCATATATTTT. Translating gives CASSKRDKFSGNTIYF.

This clonotype was seen only a few times. The rearrangement joins TRBV3-1 to TRBJ1-5; D remains ambiguous. V was pared by 1 base and J by 7 bases, with 5 bases between. The CDR3 length is 12 residues. Germline V CDR1 and CDR2: LGHDT, YNNKEL (reference sequence). CDR3 in DNA: TGTGCCAGCAGCCAAGGTGTGCAGCCCCAGCATTTT. Residues: CASSQGVQPQHF.

The gene calls are TRBV12-3 or TRBV12-4 and TRBJ2-5, with 13 bases lining up with TRBD2. This CDR3 is 15 amino acids long. The V and J ends lost 0 bases and 8 bases, in that order; junction bases with no gene match: 3. The CDR3 loop reads CASSLARTSGGTQYF. The CDR3 DNA follows: TGTGCCAGCAGTTTAGCGCGGACTAGCGGGGGAACCCAGTACTTC.

This clonotype was detected only a few times. The chain recombines TRBV20-1 with TRBJ2-1, with 11 bases that match TRBD2. Germline loops: CDR1 DFQATT, CDR2 SNEGSKA (reference sequence). Trimming removed 0 bases from V and 7 bases from J; junction bases left unmatched: 8. The CDR3 runs to 16 residues. Here the CDR3 reads CSARDAGLAVGNEQFF. The CDR3 DNA reads as TGCAGTGCTAGAGATGCGGGACTAGCGGTAGGTAATGAGCAGTTCTTC.

The DNA of the CDR3 is TGCAGCGCCCAACCACTAGCGGGAGTATCGAATGAGCAGTTCTTC. Translating it yields CSAQPLAGVSNEQFF. The chain has TRBV20-1 and TRBJ2-1, with 11 bases fitting TRBD2. This CDR3 is 15 amino acids long. Germline CDR1 DFQATT, CDR2 SNEGSKA (reference sequence).